What follows are 7 T cell receptor beta chains derived from one specimen sequenced in a study of blood T cell repertoires in COVID-19. Sequenced by immunoSEQ multiplex PCR; TCRdb stores in-frame clones only, minus some. The sample lists over 150,000 clones; 84% were seen once. The source material was peripheral blood. These receptor sequences come from a human donor in a cohort sampled during active COVID-19.

The gene calls are TRBV7-6 and TRBJ2-6, with 10 positions matching TRBD1. With 1 base clipped from V and 7 bases from J, the junction kept 16 bases outside the gene matches. The CDR3 sequence is 20 residues long. In germline, CDR1 is SGHVS, CDR2 FNYEAQ. CDR3 coding DNA: TGTGCCAGCAGCTTAGTGGCGGACAGGGGGAGGCTACTCGGTGCCAACGTCCTGACTTTC. Protein product: CASSLVADRGRLLGANVLTF.

This rearrangement joins TRBV2 to TRBJ2-7; 8 bases line up with TRBD1. J was trimmed by 0 bases and V by 8 bases; bases with no gene match: 6. The CDR3 spans 14 residues. Germline CDR1 SNHLY, CDR2 FYNNEI. CDR3 loop: CASQTTGDSYEQYF. CDR3 DNA: TGTGCCAGCCAGACGACAGGGGACTCCTACGAGCAGTACTTC.

The chain carries TRBV6-5 and TRBJ1-1; 8 nucleotides line up with TRBD1. Germline CDR1 reads MNHEY; CDR2 reads SVGAGI. The V segment lost 2 bases and the J segment 1 base; nucleotides outside the gene matches: 6. CDR3 length equals 16 residues. CDR3 DNA sequence: TGTGCCAGCAGTTACATCAGGGGGCGCGGGAACACTGAAGCTTTCTTT. Translated: CASSYIRGRGNTEAFF.

Worth noting for this clone: At one end, the junction sequence differs from germline, possibly due to a read error. This sequence joins TRBV5-4 and TRBJ2-1, with TRBD1 matching over 7 bases. There are 14 residues in the CDR3. CDR1 is SGHNT, CDR2 YYREEE, per germline (reference sequence). The chain's CDR3 is CASSLPSDRARWIF. As DNA, the CDR3 is TGTGCCAGCAGCTTACCCTCAGACAGGGCTCGTTGGATCTTC.

The V gene is TRBV12-3 or TRBV12-4, the J gene TRBJ2-5; tentative D call: TRBD2 (6 bases). Trimming shortened V by 8 bases and J by 5 bases, and 12 bases separated the two germline ends. This CDR3 has 12 residues. The CDR3, as DNA: TGTGCCAGCGGCTCCGGGGGTGAGACCCAGTACTTC. The encoded protein is CASGSGGETQYF.

The chain links TRBV5-4 to TRBJ2-1; TRBD2 matches at 7 bases. Germline lookup yields CDR1 SGHNT and CDR2 YYREEE (reference sequence). J gave up 4 bases and V 4 bases, and 8 bases lay outside the gene matches. CDR3 length: 15 amino acids. The CDR3 sequence is CASSRQAGDYNEQFF. CDR3 DNA sequence: TGTGCCAGCAGCCGCCAGGCGGGGGATTACAATGAGCAGTTCTTC. The full variable domain, completed using reference TRBV5-4 and TRBJ2-1, is ETGVTQSPTHLIKTRGQQVTLRCSSQSGHNTVSWYQQALGQGPQFIFQYYREEENGRGNFPPRFSGLQFPNYSSELNVNALELDDSALYLCASSRQAGDYNEQFFGPGTRLTVL.

V usage is TRBV12-5 and J usage is TRBJ2-1; no reliable D call. V was cut by 6 bases and J by 0 bases, with 9 bases left in between. The CDR3 totals 14 residues. Germline CDR1 reads LGHNT; CDR2 reads FRNRAP. The CDR3 nucleotides read TGTGCTAGTGGCAAATGGAGCTCCTACAATGAGCAGTTCTTC. Its protein product is CASGKWSSYNEQFF.